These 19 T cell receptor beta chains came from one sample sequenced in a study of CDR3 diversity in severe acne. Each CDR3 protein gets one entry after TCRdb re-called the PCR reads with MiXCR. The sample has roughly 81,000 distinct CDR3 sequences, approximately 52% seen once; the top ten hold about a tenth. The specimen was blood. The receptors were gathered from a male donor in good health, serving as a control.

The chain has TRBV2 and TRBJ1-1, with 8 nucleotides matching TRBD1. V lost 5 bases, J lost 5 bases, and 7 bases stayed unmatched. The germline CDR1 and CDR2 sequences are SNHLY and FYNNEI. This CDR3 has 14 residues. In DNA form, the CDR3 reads TGTGCCAGCAGTTTCTTTCAGGGGGCAACTGAAGCTTTCTTT. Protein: CASSFFQGATEAFF.

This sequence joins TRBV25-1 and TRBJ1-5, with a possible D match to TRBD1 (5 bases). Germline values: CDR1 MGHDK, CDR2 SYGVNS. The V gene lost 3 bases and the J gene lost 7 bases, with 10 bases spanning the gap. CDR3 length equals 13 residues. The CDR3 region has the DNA TGTGCCAGCAGTGACCAGGGTTCCCAGCCCCAGCATTTT. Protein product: CASSDQGSQPQHF.

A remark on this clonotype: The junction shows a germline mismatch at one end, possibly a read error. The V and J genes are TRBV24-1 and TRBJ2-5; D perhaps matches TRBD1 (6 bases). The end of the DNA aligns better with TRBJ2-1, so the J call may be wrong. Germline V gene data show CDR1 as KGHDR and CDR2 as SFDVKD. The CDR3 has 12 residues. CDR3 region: CASSSGEREQFF. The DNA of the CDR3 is TGTGCCAGCAGTTCAGGGGAGCGTGAGCAGTTCTTC.

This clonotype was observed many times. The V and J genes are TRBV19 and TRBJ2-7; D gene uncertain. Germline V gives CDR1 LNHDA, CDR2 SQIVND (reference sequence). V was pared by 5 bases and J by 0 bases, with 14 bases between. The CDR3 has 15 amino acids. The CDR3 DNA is TGTGCCAGTAGTCGATCGGGCAGGAGCTCCTACGAGCAGTACTTC. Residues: CASSRSGRSSYEQYF.

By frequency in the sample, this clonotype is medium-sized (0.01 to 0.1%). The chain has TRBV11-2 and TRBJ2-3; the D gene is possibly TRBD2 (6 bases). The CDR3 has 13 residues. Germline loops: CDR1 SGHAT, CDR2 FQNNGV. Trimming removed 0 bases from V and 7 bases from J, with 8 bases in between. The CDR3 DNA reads TGTGCCAGCAGCTTAGACGGGGGAAATACGCAGTATTTT. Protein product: CASSLDGGNTQYF.

Here the CDR3 reads CASRAGLTGDSYEQYF. The CDR3 nucleotides are TGTGCCAGCAGGGCGGGCCTGACGGGAGACTCCTACGAGCAGTACTTC. The V call is TRBV6-6, the J call TRBJ2-7; D perhaps matches TRBD2 (6 bases). Trimming pared 6 bases from V and 0 bases from J, leaving 18 bases between. The CDR3 totals 16 residues. CDR1 and CDR2 (germline): MNHNY, SVGAGI (reference sequence).

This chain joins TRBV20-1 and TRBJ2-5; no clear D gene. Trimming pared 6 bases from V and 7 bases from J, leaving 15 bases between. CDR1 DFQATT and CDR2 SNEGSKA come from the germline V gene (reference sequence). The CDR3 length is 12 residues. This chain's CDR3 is CSASFVTATQYF. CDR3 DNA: TGCAGTGCCAGCTTCGTCACGGCGACCCAGTACTTC.

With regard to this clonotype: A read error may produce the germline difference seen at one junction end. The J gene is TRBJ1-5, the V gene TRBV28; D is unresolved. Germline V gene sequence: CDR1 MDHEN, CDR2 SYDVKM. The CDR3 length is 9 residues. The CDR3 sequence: CASSFPRHF. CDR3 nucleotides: TGTGCCAGCAGTTTTCCCCGGCATTTT.

CDR3 sequence (DNA): TGCGCCAGCAGCTTCACAGGGTCGTCGACTGAAGCTTTCTTT. It yields the protein CASSFTGSSTEAFF. The chain combines TRBV5-1 with TRBJ1-1, with D tentatively TRBD1 (6 bases). V gave up 2 bases and J gave up 5 bases, with 13 bases separating them. Germline CDR1 reads SGHRS; CDR2 reads YFSETQ. This CDR3 region has 14 residues.

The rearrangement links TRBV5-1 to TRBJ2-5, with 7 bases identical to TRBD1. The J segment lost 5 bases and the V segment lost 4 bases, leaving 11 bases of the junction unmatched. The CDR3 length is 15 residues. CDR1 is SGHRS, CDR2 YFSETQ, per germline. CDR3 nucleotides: TGCGCCAGCAGCACCAGACAGGGACCGATCGAGACCCAGTACTTC. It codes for CASSTRQGPIETQYF. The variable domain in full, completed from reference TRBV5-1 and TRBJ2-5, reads KAGVTQTPRYLIKTRGQQVTLSCSPISGHRSVSWYQQTPGQGLQFLFEYFSETQRNKGNFPGRFSGRQFSNSRSEMNVSTLELGDSALYLCASSTRQGPIETQYFGPGTRLLVL.

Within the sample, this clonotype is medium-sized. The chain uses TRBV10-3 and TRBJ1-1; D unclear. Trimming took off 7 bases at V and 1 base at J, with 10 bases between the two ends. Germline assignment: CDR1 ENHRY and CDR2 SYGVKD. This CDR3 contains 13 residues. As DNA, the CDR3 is TGTGCCATCACGATGGACCCGAACACTGAAGCTTTCTTT. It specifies CAITMDPNTEAFF.

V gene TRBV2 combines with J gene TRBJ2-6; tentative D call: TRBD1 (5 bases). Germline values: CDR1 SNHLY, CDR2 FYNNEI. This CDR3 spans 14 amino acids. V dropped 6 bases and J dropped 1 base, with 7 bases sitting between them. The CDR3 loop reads CASSAGSGANVLTF. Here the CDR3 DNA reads TGTGCCAGCAGCGCAGGGTCTGGGGCCAACGTCCTGACTTTC.

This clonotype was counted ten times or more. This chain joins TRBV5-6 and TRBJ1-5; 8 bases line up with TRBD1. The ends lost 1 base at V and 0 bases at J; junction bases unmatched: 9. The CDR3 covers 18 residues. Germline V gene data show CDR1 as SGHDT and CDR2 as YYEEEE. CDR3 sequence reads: CASSLSDRGPYSNQPQHF. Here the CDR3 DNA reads TGTGCCAGCAGCTTGAGTGACAGGGGTCCCTATAGCAATCAGCCCCAGCATTTT.

CDR3 sequence reads: CSANRGGQGMADTQYF. CDR3 DNA: TGCAGTGCTAACCGGGGGGGACAGGGTATGGCGGATACGCAGTATTTT. This rearrangement joins TRBV20-1 to TRBJ2-3; possible D gene TRBD1, 9 bases. This CDR3 has 16 amino acids. Trimming pared 4 bases from V and 6 bases from J, leaving 23 bases between. Germline V gene lookup returns CDR1 DFQATT and CDR2 SNEGSKA (reference sequence).

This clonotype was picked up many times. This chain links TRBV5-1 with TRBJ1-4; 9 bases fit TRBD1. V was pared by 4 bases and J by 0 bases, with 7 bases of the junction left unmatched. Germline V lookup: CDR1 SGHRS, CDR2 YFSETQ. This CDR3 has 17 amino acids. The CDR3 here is CASSASTGGPTNEKLFF. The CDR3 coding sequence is TGCGCCAGCAGCGCCTCAACAGGGGGCCCAACTAATGAAAAACTGTTTTTT.

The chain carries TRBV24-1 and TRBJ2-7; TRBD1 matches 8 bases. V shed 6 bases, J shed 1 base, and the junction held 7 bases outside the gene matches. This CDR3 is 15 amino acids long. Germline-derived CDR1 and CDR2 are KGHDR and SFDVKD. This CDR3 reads CATSSQGDWSYEQYF. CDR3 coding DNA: TGTGCCACCAGTTCACAGGGGGACTGGTCCTACGAGCAGTACTTC.

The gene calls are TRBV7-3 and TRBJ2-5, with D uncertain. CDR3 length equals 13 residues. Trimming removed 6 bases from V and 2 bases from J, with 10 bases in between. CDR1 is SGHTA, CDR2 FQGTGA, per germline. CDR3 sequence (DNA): TGTGCCAGCAGTGCCCAGGATCAAGAGACCCAGTACTTC. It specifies CASSAQDQETQYF.

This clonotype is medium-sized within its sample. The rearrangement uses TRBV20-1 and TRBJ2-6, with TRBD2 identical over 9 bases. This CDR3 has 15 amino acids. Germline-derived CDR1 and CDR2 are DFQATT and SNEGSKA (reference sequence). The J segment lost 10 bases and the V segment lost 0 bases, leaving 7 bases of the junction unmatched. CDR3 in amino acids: CSARDRSGRRNVLTF. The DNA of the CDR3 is TGCAGTGCTAGAGATAGGAGCGGGAGGAGGAACGTCCTGACTTTC.

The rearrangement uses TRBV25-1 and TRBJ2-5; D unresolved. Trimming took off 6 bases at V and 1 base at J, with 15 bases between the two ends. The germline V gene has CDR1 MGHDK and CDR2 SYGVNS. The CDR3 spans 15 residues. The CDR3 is CASSSQVGSQETQYF. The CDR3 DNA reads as TGTGCCAGCAGCTCTCAGGTTGGATCCCAAGAGACCCAGTACTTC.